Presented here are 29 T cell receptor beta chains from one specimen sequenced in a study of CD8 T cells in ankylosing spondylitis. One entry per CDR3 protein, called by TCRdb with MiXCR from the 5' RACE reads. The sample has under 300,000 distinct CDR3 sequences; approximately 11% are singletons. Sequenced material: blood, either unsorted or a sorted T cell fraction (not recorded which). The receptor set was obtained from a male donor with ankylosing spondylitis or in good health (not recorded which).

This clonotype has at least ten counts. The chain combines TRBV3-1 with TRBJ2-1; D unclear. Germline-derived CDR1 and CDR2 are LGHDT and YNNKEL (reference sequence). Trimming removed 4 bases at V and 0 bases at J, with 10 bases between. This CDR3 has 15 amino acids. The CDR3 loop is CASSLSGYSYNEQFF. CDR3 coding DNA: TGTGCCAGCAGCCTTTCGGGCTACTCCTACAATGAGCAGTTCTTC.

The rearrangement links TRBV14 to TRBJ1-5; D is possibly TRBD1 (5 bases). V was trimmed by 2 bases and J by 7 bases, leaving 18 bases between them. Germline values: CDR1 SGHDN, CDR2 FVKESK. The CDR3 is made up of 16 amino acids. The CDR3 DNA reads TGTGCCAGCAGCCAACTTAAGGACGGGACTTGGCAGCCCCAGCATTTT. Protein sequence: CASSQLKDGTWQPQHF.

There are many counts of this clonotype. The chain carries TRBV20-1 and TRBJ2-2; 13 bases are a match to TRBD2. The germline V gene has CDR1 DFQATT and CDR2 SNEGSKA (reference sequence). Unmatched junction bases numbered 13, after V lost 5 bases and J lost 4 bases. CDR3 length: 18 residues. CDR3 sequence: CSAPSYGLAGEGTGELFF. CDR3 nucleotide sequence: TGCAGTGCTCCCTCTTATGGACTAGCGGGAGAAGGCACCGGGGAGCTGTTTTTT.

The chain links TRBV29-1 to TRBJ1-3; no definite D call. Per the germline V gene, CDR1 is SQVTM and CDR2 is ANQGSEA. This CDR3 region has 10 residues. Trimming removed 6 bases from V and 8 bases from J, with 8 bases in between. CDR3 DNA: TGCAGCGTGTCATCAGACACCATATATTTT. This encodes CSVSSDTIYF.

This clonotype was seen a handful of times. The chain combines TRBV29-1 with TRBJ2-1; the D gene could be TRBD1 or TRBD2 (5 bases each). Germline lookup yields CDR1 SQVTM and CDR2 ANQGSEA. The V end was cut by 2 bases, the J end by 8 bases, with 10 bases between. The CDR3 covers 12 residues. The CDR3 DNA is TGCAGCGTTGAAAGAGGGGAATATGAGCAGTTCTTC. Translating it yields CSVERGEYEQFF.

Many counts were recorded for this clonotype. The chain combines TRBV29-1 with TRBJ2-5; 11 bases align to TRBD2. After removal of 0 bases from V and 1 base from J, the junction contained 10 bases not matched to a gene. Germline CDR1 and CDR2: SQVTM and ANQGSEA. The CDR3 extends over 18 amino acids. The chain's CDR3 is CSVEDLTGTSGFQETQYF. The CDR3 region has the DNA TGCAGCGTTGAAGATTTGACCGGGACTAGCGGCTTCCAAGAGACCCAGTACTTC.

This clonotype was seen ten or more times. This chain joins TRBV25-1 and TRBJ1-5, with D maybe TRBD1 (5 bases). The CDR3 covers 11 residues. The germline CDR1 and CDR2 sequences are MGHDK and SYGVNS. CDR3: CAPKGRKPQHF. DNA for the CDR3: TGTGCTCCCAAGGGGAGGAAACCCCAGCATTTT.

This clonotype turned up a few times. The chain joins TRBV20-1 to TRBJ2-3, with TRBD2 matching over 11 bases. Trimming cost V 4 bases and J 2 bases; bases outside gene matches: 8. The length of the CDR3 is 16 residues. Germline V CDR1 and CDR2: DFQATT, SNEGSKA (reference sequence). CDR3 loop: CSAISGRARATDTQYF. In DNA form, the CDR3 reads TGCAGTGCTATTAGCGGGAGGGCCAGGGCCACAGATACGCAGTATTTT.

This clonotype was recorded many times. The CDR3 DNA reads TGTGCCAGCAGCCCGACGACTAGCGGGAGGGCTAGCACAGATACGCAGTATTTT. Its translation is CASSPTTSGRASTDTQYF. The V and J genes are TRBV5-6 and TRBJ2-3, with 14 nucleotides matching TRBD2. The CDR3 totals 18 residues. With V trimmed by 4 bases and J by 0 bases, 7 bases remained unmatched. Germline CDR1 and CDR2: SGHDT and YYEEEE. Complete variable domain (other parts from reference TRBV5-6 and TRBJ2-3): DAGVTQSPTHLIKTRGQQVTLRCSPKSGHDTVSWYQQALGQGPQFIFQYYEEEERQRGNFPDRFSGHQFPNYSSELNVNALLLGDSALYLCASSPTTSGRASTDTQYFGPGTRLTVL.

This clonotype has at least ten counts. This chain joins TRBV7-3 and TRBJ2-1; the match to TRBD2 covers 12 bases. The CDR3 is made up of 16 amino acids. The V segment lost 1 base and the J segment 7 bases; nucleotides outside the gene matches: 5. Germline V gene data show CDR1 as SGHTA and CDR2 as FQGTGA. In DNA form, the CDR3 reads TGTGCCAGCAGCTTAAGCGCTAGCGGGGGGGCTAATGAGCAGTTCTTC. Its protein product is CASSLSASGGANEQFF.

This clonotype was detected many times. The chain links TRBV12-3 or TRBV12-4 to TRBJ2-7; D may be TRBD1 (5 bases). V lost 1 base and J 0 bases, leaving 7 bases between the germline ends. CDR3 length: 14 residues. The CDR3 here is CASSLGTNSYEQYF. The CDR3 coding sequence is TGTGCCAGCAGTTTAGGGACAAACTCCTACGAGCAGTACTTC.

In its sample, this clonotype was seen a few times. This sequence joins TRBV12-1 and TRBJ2-1; the table assigns TRBD2, which was not confirmed against the DNA. TRBV12-1 is recorded as a pseudogene. The CDR3 spans 18 residues. CDR3 nucleotides: TGTGCCAGCAGCATAGTCCAAAGGACTAGCGGCACCTACAATGAGCAGTTCTTC. It codes for CASSIVQRTSGTYNEQFF.

The gene calls are TRBV12-5 and TRBJ2-3; 9 positions agree with TRBD2. Germline V gives CDR1 LGHNT, CDR2 FRNRAP. V lost 1 base and J lost 2; bases outside the gene matches: 7. The CDR3 is 17 amino acids. The CDR3 DNA reads TGTGCTAGTGGTTTGGCAACTAGCGGGTATCCCACAGATACGCAGTATTTT. It yields the protein CASGLATSGYPTDTQYF.

There are many counts of this clonotype. V and J are TRBV10-2 and TRBJ2-7; TRBD2 agrees at 12 bases. J was trimmed by 7 bases and V by 4 bases; bases with no gene match: 5. The CDR3 has 14 residues. Germline assignment: CDR1 WSHSY and CDR2 SAAADI. The CDR3 reads CASSGLAGVREQYF. The CDR3 DNA is TGCGCCAGCAGTGGACTAGCGGGAGTACGGGAGCAGTACTTC.

This clonotype was counted many times. J is TRBJ1-2 and V is TRBV5-1; D ambiguous. The V gene's germline CDR1 is SGHRS and CDR2 YFSETQ. Deletions cut 4 bases from V and 2 bases from J, with 18 bases between. The CDR3 has 16 amino acids. CDR3 bases: TGCGCCAGCAGCCCGACCCGGGGTATACGGAACTATGGCTACACCTTC. Its translation: CASSPTRGIRNYGYTF. Based on the CDR3 plus reference TRBV5-1 and TRBJ1-2, the full variable domain is KAGVTQTPRYLIKTRGQQVTLSCSPISGHRSVSWYQQTPGQGLQFLFEYFSETQRNKGNFPGRFSGRQFSNSRSEMNVSTLELGDSALYLCASSPTRGIRNYGYTFGSGTRLTVV.

This clonotype was seen many times. This rearrangement joins TRBV12-3 or TRBV12-4 to TRBJ2-5, with 8 bases aligning to TRBD1. The junction had 5 bases not matched to a gene; V was cut back by 6 bases and J by 5 bases. The CDR3 runs to 13 residues. CDR3 coding DNA: TGTGCCAGCAGATCAGGGGGCTACGAGACCCAGTACTTC. Amino acid sequence: CASRSGGYETQYF.

This clonotype has at least ten counts. The J gene is TRBJ1-1, the V gene TRBV29-1; the D gene is possibly TRBD1 (5 bases). V was pared by 5 bases and J by 6 bases, with 13 bases between. CDR3 length: 12 amino acids. Per germline, CDR1 SQVTM and CDR2 ANQGSEA. The CDR3: CSVRGAGSEAFF. CDR3 coding DNA: TGCAGCGTTCGCGGGGCCGGGTCTGAAGCTTTCTTT. Filled out from reference TRBV29-1 and TRBJ1-1, the complete variable domain reads SAVISQKPSRDICQRGTSLTIQCQVDSQVTMMFWYRQQPGQSLTLIATANQGSEATYESGFVIDKFPISRPNLTFSTLTVSNMSPEDSSIYLCSVRGAGSEAFFGQGTRLTVV.

The rearrangement uses TRBV4-1 and TRBJ2-3; TRBD2 matches 7 bases. J was trimmed by 4 bases and V by 4 bases; bases with no gene match: 8. There are 15 residues in the CDR3. The germline V gene has CDR1 MGHRA and CDR2 YSYEKL. CDR3 protein: CASSRQTSRADTQYF. The CDR3 nucleotides read TGCGCCAGCAGCCGCCAGACTAGCAGGGCAGATACGCAGTATTTT.

There are a few counts of this clonotype. The chain recombines TRBV7-2 with TRBJ2-4; D is undetermined. The CDR3 is 16 amino acids. V shed 2 bases and J shed 0 bases, with 11 bases lying between them. CDR1 is SGHTA and CDR2 is FQGNSA in the germline V gene. CDR3 in amino acids: CASSLPEVLAKNIQYF. DNA for the CDR3: TGTGCCAGCAGCTTACCCGAGGTTTTAGCCAAAAACATTCAGTACTTC.

This clonotype was counted only a few times. The chain recombines TRBV13 with TRBJ2-1; 9 bases are shared with TRBD2. The CDR3 extends over 13 amino acids. The junction had 7 bases not matched to a gene; V was cut back by 8 bases and J by 8 bases. CDR1 is PRHDT and CDR2 is FYEKMQ in the germline V gene (reference sequence). In DNA form, the CDR3 reads TGTGCCAGCGGGGCGGGGGGGCCCTATGAGCAGTTCTTC. It yields the protein CASGAGGPYEQFF.

The V gene is TRBV6-5, the J gene TRBJ2-3; D is tentatively TRBD1 or TRBD2 (6 bases each). The V end lost 0 bases, the J end lost 0 bases, and 19 bases lay between the germline ends. Per the germline V gene, CDR1 is MNHEY and CDR2 is SVGAGI. The CDR3 has 19 residues. CDR3 region: CASSYSAPQTGASTDTQYF. Here the CDR3 DNA reads TGTGCCAGCAGTTACTCTGCCCCCCAAACGGGGGCTAGCACAGATACGCAGTATTTT.

The table lists this clonotype with many counts. DNA of the CDR3: TGTGCCAGCAGCTTGGCCAGGGTTGATGAGCAGTTCTTC. Its protein product is CASSLARVDEQFF. The V call is TRBV5-5, the J call TRBJ2-1, with a tentative D call TRBD1 (5 bases). The CDR3 is 13 amino acids. V lost 0 bases to trimming and J lost 8 bases, with 9 bases between them. Germline V gives CDR1 SGHKS, CDR2 YYEKEE (reference sequence).

In this sample, this clonotype turned up many times. The chain links TRBV20-1 to TRBJ1-3; TRBD1 is a possible D gene (5 bases). CDR1 and CDR2 from the germline V gene are DFQATT and SNEGSKA (reference sequence). CDR3 length: 15 residues. Trimming stripped 5 bases from V and 2 bases from J, with 16 bases between. Written as DNA, the CDR3 is TGCAGTGCTTCACGAGGTGGGGCAGCTGGAAACACCATATATTTT. It codes for CSASRGGAAGNTIYF.

This clonotype has ten or more counts. The chain is built from TRBV28 and TRBJ2-3; D is perhaps TRBD1 (6 bases). Germline V gene data show CDR1 as MDHEN and CDR2 as SYDVKM. The length of the CDR3 is 16 residues. The V and J ends lost 4 bases and 6 bases respectively, with 20 bases between them. The DNA for the CDR3 is TGTGCCAGCAGTTCTCCCAGAGGGGGTCCCGCGGATACGCAGTATTTT. This encodes CASSSPRGGPADTQYF.

This clonotype was recorded many times. The chain has TRBV5-1 and TRBJ2-1; TRBD1 is a possible D gene (6 bases). The germline V gene encodes CDR1 SGHRS and CDR2 YFSETQ. V was pared by 7 bases and J by 7 bases, with 15 bases between. The CDR3 spans 13 residues. This chain's CDR3 is CASLALRGNEQFF. Here the CDR3 DNA reads TGCGCCAGCCTCGCACTAAGGGGGAATGAGCAGTTCTTC.

This clonotype has a handful of counts. The chain recombines TRBV3-1 with TRBJ2-3, with 12 bases that match TRBD2. Per germline, CDR1 LGHDT and CDR2 YNNKEL (reference sequence). This CDR3 region has 17 residues. V trimming: 2 bases; J trimming: 6 bases; junction bases outside the gene matches: 9. The CDR3 region has the DNA TGTGCCAGCAGCCAAACTAGGCTAGCGGGGGGGCGGGATACGCAGTATTTT. Residues: CASSQTRLAGGRDTQYF.

The CDR3 nucleotides are TGTGCCAGCAGGGGACGGCCAGCCCAAGAGACCCAGTACTTC. Its protein is CASRGRPAQETQYF. The chain recombines TRBV28 with TRBJ2-5; tentatively, D is TRBD1 or TRBD2 (5 bases each). Germline V gene lookup returns CDR1 MDHEN and CDR2 SYDVKM. The ends were cut back, 6 bases at V and 1 base at J, with 12 bases in the middle. CDR3 length equals 14 residues.

This clonotype has at least ten counts. The J gene is TRBJ2-3, the V gene TRBV6-4; TRBD2 matches 8 bases. This CDR3 has 15 residues. Losses at the gene ends were 3 bases for V and 1 base for J; bases not matched to a gene: 3. Germline values: CDR1 MRHNA, CDR2 SNTAGT. The CDR3 sequence: CASSEMTSGTDTQYF. The CDR3 DNA is TGTGCCAGCAGTGAGATGACTAGCGGCACAGATACGCAGTATTTT.

This clonotype was found a few times. J is TRBJ2-5 and V is TRBV7-9; a possible D gene is TRBD1 (5 bases). V lost 3 bases to trimming and J lost 1 base, with 6 bases between them. Germline V gene sequence: CDR1 SEHNR, CDR2 FQNEAQ (reference sequence). The CDR3 length is 13 residues. CDR3 amino acids: CASSFRAQETQYF. CDR3 DNA: TGTGCCAGCAGCTTCAGGGCCCAAGAGACCCAGTACTTC.